One T cell receptor beta chain is described in this entry. Its antigen target is currently unknown. Per-nucleotide qualities are absent, and no much larger clonotype sits a single base away. The treatment or condition label corresponds to: roughly 18 received Ad26.COV2.S at low or high dose, single or two shots; five or six received placebo; per-sample allocation not given. Repertoires of vaccine and placebo recipients were sequenced from samples taken on day 63 after the first injection. In Cohort 1b, about two dozen adults aged 18-55 years were enrolled at a single site in Boston, USA, between 29 July and 7 August 2020. Ad26.COV2.S was a replication-incompetent adenovirus type 26 vector expressing a prefusion-stabilized SARS-CoV-2 spike protein from the original Wuhan strain. Inclusive of the bounding cysteine and phenylalanine, the CDR3 is 11 residues long. The DNA shown is the 33-base CDR3, in frame from base 1. CDR1 and CDR2 were assigned from the germline V gene as MNHEY and SVGAGI. Trimming removed 6 bases from V and 6 bases from J; the gene matches leave 2 bases unexplained.

TCRbeta CDR3 regions were sequenced with the immunoSEQ Assay. After extraction, genomic DNA underwent amplification by bias-controlled multiplex PCR, followed by high-throughput sequencing. On the study's bioinformatics: To quantify the absolute abundance of each unique TCRbeta CDR3 region, sequences were collapsed and filtered. T cell fraction was estimated by normalizing TCRbeta template counts to usable DNA, which was measured by amplifying reference genes present in all nucleated cells. Repertoire TCRs were annotated as SARS-CoV-2-specific when V gene, CDR3 amino acid sequence and J gene were exactly matched to a known reactive TCR set. The reference SARS-CoV-2 TCR set was obtained from MIRA and was filtered for enrichment in COVID-19-positive ImmuneCODE repertoires, whereby public or cross-reactive TCRs were removed. Based on the MIRA antigens, annotated TCRs were further analysed at the level of specific ORF or position within ORF. Breadth was defined as annotated unique rearrangements over total unique productive rearrangements; depth was the summed frequency of those rearrangements. Group comparisons of TCR breadth used two-sided Wilcoxon rank-sum tests. TCRdb took this table from immuneACCESS and kept in-frame rearrangements with V and J called. Such tables lack part of the clones; where checked against another copy, unresolved V genes explain under half of the gap, and the rest is unexplained. From that table come the V and J calls and clone size; the DNA was used to work out D and trimming. The sample table records 430,000 or so clones; around 90% of these occur just once. The ten top clones hold 12% of the sample.

The data are from a study of Ad26.COV2.S vaccination and SARS-CoV-2 variants (dated by TCRdb to about 2021). Some background on the complete study: Donors in the vaccine arm were drawn from COV1001, a phase I-IIa trial of Ad26.COV2.S in healthy adults that was multicentre, randomized, double-blind and placebo-controlled. Throughout the experiments and outcome assessment, investigators stayed blinded to trial group allocation. A total of approximately 30 samples were included in the TCR-sequenced set, comprising around 19 Ad26.COV2.S vaccine recipients, 5 placebo recipients and 8 SARS-CoV-2 convalescent individuals. Participants in the trial were split at random into five groups of five each, receiving low-dose or high-dose Ad26.COV2.S once or twice, or else placebo on both occasions. The specificity and breadth of SARS-CoV-2-reactive T cell receptors after Ad26.COV2.S vaccination were assessed by TCRbeta repertoire sequencing. Ad26.COV2.S was administered intramuscularly at 5 x 10^10 or 1 x 10^11 viral particles, either as a single shot or as two shots given 56 days apart. Summary of the overall study and its limitations: Non-spike TCR breadth was comparable between vaccine and placebo recipients, consistent with the vaccine containing only spike. It was noted by the authors that total T cell responses may have been underestimated by the TCR breadth and depth analyses. Comparing responses between vaccine doses or regimens was not something the study was powered to do. Ad26.COV2.S recipients had higher spike-specific TCR breadth than placebo recipients (P = 0.0014). After vaccination, spike-specific CD8+ and CD4+ T cell responses were reported to show substantial breadth.

The TCR sequence derives from a person aged 18 to 59 who received the Ad26.COV2.S COVID-19 vaccine or a placebo. Source: peripheral blood, taken in a trial of Ad26.COV2.S vaccine versus placebo. The chain was built from TRBV6-5 and TRBJ2-7; 7 bases in the middle match TRBD2. The DNA reads TGTGCCAGCAGACTAGCGAGCGAGCAGTACTTC. It translates to CASRLASEQYF.